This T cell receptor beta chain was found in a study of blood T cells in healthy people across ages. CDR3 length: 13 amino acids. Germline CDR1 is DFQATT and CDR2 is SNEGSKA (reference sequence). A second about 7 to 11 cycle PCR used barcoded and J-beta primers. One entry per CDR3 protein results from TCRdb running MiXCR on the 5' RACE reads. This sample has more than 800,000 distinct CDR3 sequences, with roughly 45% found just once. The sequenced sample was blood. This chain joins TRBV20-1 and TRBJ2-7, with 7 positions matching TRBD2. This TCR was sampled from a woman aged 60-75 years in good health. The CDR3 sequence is CSAWGGESYEQYF. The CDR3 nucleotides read TGCAGCGCCTGGGGGGGAGAGTCCTACGAGCAGTACTTC.